The source of this TCR beta chain is a study of molecular identifiers for immune sequencing clone quantification. Study as a whole: Naive CD8 cell RNA, from about 20,000 or 100,000 cells, was split five ways in replicates, with four sequenced. The study, taken as a whole, reports: Over 99% of effector molecules, yet under 1% of naive-cell molecules, were held by clones above 20 RNA copies. Identical barcode-sharing TCR molecules could lead to underestimated sizes for highly expanded clones.

Libraries of bulk TCR were made by previously described methods (with listed TCR primers). MiXCR, run by TCRdb on the PCR reads, gives a single entry per CDR3 protein. The sample lists about half a million distinct CDR3 sequences, approximately 25% occurring once. CDR3 length: 15 amino acids. The ends lost 0 bases at V and 4 bases at J; junction bases unmatched: 7. Germline V CDR1 and CDR2: SGHRS, YFSETQ. Note on this clonotype: Antigen: not known.

The sequencing input was naive CD8+ T cells from blood, with Jurkat cell RNA spiked in. Specified subset: FACS-sorted CD8+CD4-CCR7+CD45RA+ naive T cells. V is TRBV5-1 and J is TRBJ2-7; 7 bases are shared with TRBD2. The source of this sequence is a human donor in good health. Some libraries in this study had Jurkat cell RNA spiked in. The CDR3 protein is CASSLAGGGGYEQYF. The CDR3 coding sequence is TGCGCCAGCAGCTTGGCCGGCGGGGGAGGGTACGAGCAGTACTTC.